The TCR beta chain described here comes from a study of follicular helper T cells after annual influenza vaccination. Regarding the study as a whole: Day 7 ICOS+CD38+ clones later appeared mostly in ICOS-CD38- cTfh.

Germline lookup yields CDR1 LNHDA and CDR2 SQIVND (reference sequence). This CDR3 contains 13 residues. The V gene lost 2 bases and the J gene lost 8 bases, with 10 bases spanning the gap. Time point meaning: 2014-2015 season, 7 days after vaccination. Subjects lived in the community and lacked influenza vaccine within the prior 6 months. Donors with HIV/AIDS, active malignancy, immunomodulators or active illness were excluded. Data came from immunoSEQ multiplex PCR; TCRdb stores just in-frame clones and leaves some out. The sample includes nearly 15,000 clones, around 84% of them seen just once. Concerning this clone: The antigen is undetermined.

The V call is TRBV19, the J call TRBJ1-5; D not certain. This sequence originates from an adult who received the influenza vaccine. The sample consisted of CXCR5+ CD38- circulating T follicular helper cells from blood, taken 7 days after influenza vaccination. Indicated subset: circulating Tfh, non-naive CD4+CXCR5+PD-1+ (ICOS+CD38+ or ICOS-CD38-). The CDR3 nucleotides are TGTGCCAGTAGTATAACCCAGAGGGAGCCCCAGCATTTT. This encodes CASSITQREPQHF.